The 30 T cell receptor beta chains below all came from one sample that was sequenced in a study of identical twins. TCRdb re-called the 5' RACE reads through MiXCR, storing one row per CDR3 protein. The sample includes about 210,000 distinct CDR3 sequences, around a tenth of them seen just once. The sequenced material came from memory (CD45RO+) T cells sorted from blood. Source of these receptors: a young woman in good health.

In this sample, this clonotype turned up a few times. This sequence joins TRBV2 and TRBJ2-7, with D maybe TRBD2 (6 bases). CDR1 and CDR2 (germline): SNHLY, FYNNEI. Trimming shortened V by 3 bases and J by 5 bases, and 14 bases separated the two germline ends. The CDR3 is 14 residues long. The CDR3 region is CASSELLAPDEQYF. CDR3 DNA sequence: TGTGCCAGCAGTGAGTTACTAGCTCCTGACGAGCAGTACTTC.

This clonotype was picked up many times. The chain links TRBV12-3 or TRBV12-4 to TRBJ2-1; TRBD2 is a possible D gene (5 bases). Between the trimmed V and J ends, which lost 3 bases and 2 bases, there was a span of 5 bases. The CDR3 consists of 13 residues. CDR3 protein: CASSLGAYNEQFF. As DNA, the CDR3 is TGTGCCAGCAGTTTGGGAGCCTACAATGAGCAGTTCTTC.

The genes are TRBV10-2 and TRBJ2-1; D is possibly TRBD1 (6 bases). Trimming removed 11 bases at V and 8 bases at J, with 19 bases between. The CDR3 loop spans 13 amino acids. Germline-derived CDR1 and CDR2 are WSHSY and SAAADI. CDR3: CAVGTPARDEQFF. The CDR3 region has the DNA TGCGCCGTTGGGACACCCGCCCGTGATGAGCAGTTCTTC.

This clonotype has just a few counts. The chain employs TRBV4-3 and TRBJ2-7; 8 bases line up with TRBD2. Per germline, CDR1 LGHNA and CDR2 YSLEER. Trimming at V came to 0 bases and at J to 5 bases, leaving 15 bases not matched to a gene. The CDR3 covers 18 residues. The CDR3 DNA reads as TGCGCCAGCAGCCAAGATATCCCCGGGCAGCGGGAGCCCCACGAGCAGTACTTC. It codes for CASSQDIPGQREPHEQYF.

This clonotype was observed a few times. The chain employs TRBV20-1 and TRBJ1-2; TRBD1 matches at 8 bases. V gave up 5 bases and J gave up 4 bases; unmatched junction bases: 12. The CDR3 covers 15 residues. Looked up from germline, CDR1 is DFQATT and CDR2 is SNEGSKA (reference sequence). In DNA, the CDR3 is TGCAGTGCTCCCCAGATGAACAGGGGGACCTATGGCTACACCTTC. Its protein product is CSAPQMNRGTYGYTF.

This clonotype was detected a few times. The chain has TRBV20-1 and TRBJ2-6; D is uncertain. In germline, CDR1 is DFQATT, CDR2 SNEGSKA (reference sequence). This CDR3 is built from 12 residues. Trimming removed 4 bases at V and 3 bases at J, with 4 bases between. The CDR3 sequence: CSAMSGANVLTF. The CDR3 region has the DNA TGCAGTGCTATGAGTGGGGCCAACGTCCTGACTTTC.

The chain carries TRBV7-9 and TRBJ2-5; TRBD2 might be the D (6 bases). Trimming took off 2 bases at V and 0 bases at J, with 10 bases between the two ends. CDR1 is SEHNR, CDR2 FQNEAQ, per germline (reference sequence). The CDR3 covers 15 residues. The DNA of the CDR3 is TGTGCCAGCAGCTTATACGGGGGTAACCAAGAGACCCAGTACTTC. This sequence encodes CASSLYGGNQETQYF.

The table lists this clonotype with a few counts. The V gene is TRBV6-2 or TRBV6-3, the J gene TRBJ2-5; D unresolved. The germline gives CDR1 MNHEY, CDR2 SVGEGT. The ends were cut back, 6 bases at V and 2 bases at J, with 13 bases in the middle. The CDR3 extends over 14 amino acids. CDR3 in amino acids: CASRPTQLQETQYF. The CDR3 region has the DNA TGTGCCAGCAGACCTACCCAGCTACAAGAGACCCAGTACTTC.

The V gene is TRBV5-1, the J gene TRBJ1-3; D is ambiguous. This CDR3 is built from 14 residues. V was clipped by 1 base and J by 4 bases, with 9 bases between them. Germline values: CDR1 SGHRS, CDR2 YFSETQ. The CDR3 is CASSLFPGGNTIYF. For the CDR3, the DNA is TGCGCCAGCAGCTTGTTCCCCGGGGGAAACACCATATATTTT.

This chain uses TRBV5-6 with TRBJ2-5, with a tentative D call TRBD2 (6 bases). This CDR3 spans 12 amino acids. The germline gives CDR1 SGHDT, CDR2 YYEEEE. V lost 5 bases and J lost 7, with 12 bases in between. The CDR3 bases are TGTGCCAGCAGTTATAGGCGGGGGACCCAGTACTTC. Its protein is CASSYRRGTQYF.

CDR3 in amino acids: CASSLRLAGGPNTGELFF. CDR3 sequence (DNA): TGTGCCAGCAGTTTAAGACTAGCGGGGGGCCCTAACACCGGGGAGCTGTTTTTT. This chain connects TRBV2 to TRBJ2-2; TRBD2 matches at 13 bases. The CDR3 contains 18 residues. Germline values: CDR1 SNHLY, CDR2 FYNNEI. Trimming removed 5 bases from V and 2 bases from J; junction bases left unmatched: 8.

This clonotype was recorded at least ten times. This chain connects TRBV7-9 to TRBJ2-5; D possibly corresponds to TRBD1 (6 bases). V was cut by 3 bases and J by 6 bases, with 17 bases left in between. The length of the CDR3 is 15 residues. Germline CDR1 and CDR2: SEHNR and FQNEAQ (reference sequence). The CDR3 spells CASSLGRGIVQTQYF. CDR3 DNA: TGTGCCAGCAGCTTGGGCAGGGGAATTGTGCAGACCCAGTACTTC.

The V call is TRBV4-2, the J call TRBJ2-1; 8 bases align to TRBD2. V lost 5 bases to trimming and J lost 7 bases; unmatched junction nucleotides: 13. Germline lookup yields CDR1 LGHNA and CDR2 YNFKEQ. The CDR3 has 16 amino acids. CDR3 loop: CASSTRLAREVNEQFF. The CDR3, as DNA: TGTGCCAGCAGCACAAGACTAGCGCGGGAGGTAAATGAGCAGTTCTTC.

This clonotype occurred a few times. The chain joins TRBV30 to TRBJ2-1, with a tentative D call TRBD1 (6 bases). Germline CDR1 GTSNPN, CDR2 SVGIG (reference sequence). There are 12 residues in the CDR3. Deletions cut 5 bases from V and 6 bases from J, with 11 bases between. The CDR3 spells CAWSGQFNEQFF. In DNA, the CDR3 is TGTGCCTGGTCTGGACAGTTCAATGAGCAGTTCTTC.

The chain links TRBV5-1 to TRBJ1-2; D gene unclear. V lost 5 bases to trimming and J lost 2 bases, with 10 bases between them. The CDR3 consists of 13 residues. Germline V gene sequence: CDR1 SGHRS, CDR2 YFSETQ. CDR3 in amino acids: CASSSSSNYGYTF. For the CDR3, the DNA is TGCGCCAGCAGTTCGTCTTCAAACTATGGCTACACCTTC.

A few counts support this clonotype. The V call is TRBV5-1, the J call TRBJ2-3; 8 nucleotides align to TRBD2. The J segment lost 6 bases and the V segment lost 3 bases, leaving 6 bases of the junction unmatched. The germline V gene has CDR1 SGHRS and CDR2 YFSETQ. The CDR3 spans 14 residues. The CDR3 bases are TGCGCCAGCAGCTCCCCCAGCGGGGGTGATACGCAGTATTTT. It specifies CASSSPSGGDTQYF.

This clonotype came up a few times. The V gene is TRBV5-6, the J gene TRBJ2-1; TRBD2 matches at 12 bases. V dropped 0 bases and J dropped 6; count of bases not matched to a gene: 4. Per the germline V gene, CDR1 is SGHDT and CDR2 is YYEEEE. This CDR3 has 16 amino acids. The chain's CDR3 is CASSLEASGGVNEQFF. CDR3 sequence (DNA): TGTGCCAGCAGCTTGGAAGCTAGCGGGGGGGTCAATGAGCAGTTCTTC.

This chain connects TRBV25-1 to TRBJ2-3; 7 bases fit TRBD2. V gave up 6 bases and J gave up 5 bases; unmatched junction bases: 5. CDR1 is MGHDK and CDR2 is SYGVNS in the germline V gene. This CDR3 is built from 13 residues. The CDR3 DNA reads TGTGCCAGCAGGCGGGGGTCGGAAGATACGCAGTATTTT. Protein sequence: CASRRGSEDTQYF.

The DNA for the CDR3 is TGCAGCGTGGTCACCCGCGACAGTCAGGCTTTCGGCTACACCTTC. This translates into CSVVTRDSQAFGYTF. The chain recombines TRBV29-1 with TRBJ1-2, with D possibly TRBD1 on 5 matching bases. V was shortened by 6 bases and J by 8 bases, with 25 bases between the two germline ends. This CDR3 spans 15 amino acids. Germline V gives CDR1 SQVTM, CDR2 ANQGSEA.

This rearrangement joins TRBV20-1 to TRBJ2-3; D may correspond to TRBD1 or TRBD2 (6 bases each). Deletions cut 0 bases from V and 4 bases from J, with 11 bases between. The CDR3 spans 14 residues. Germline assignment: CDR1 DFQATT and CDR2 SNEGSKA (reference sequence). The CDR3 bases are TGCAGTGCTAGAGACCCTCGGGGGCCAGATACGCAGTATTTT. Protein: CSARDPRGPDTQYF.

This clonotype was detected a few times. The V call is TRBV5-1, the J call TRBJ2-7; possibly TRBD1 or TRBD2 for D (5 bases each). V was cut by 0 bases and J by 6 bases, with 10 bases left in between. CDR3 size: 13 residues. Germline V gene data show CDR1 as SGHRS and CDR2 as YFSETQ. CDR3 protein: CASSLAQEAEQYF. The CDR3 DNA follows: TGCGCCAGCAGCTTGGCACAGGAGGCCGAGCAGTACTTC.

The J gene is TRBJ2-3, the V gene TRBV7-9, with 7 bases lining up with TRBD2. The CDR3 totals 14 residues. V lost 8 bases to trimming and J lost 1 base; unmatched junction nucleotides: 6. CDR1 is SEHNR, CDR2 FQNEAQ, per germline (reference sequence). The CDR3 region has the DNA TGTGCCAGCGGGGACCGGGGGGGCACAGATACGCAGTATTTT. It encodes CASGDRGGTDTQYF.

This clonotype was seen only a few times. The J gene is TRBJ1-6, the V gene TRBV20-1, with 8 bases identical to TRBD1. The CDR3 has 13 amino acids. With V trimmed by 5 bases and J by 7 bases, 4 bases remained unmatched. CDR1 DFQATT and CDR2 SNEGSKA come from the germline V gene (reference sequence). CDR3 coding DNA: TGCAGTGCTCGACGGGACAGGAATTCACCCCTCCACTTT. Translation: CSARRDRNSPLHF.

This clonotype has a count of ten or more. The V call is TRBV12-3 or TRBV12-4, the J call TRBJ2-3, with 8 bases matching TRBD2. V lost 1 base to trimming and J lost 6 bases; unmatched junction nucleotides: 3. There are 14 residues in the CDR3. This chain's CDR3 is CASSLVASGDTQYF. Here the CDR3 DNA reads TGTGCCAGCAGTTTAGTCGCTAGCGGGGATACGCAGTATTTT.

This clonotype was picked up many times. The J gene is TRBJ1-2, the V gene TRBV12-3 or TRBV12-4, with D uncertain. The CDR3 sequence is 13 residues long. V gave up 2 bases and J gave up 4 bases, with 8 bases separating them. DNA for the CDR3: TGTGCCAGCAGTTTAAGAGGTGGCTATGGCTACACCTTC. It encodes CASSLRGGYGYTF.

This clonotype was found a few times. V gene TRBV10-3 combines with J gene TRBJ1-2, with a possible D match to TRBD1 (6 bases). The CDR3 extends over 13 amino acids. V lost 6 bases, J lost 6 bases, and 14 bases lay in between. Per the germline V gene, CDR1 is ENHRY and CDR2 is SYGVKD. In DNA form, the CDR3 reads TGTGCCATCAGCAGCACAGGGACCCATGGCTACACCTTC. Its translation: CAISSTGTHGYTF.

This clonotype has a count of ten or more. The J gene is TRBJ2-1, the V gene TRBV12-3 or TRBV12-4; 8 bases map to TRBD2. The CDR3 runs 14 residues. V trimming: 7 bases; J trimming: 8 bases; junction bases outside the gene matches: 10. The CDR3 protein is CASTLREVVYEQFF. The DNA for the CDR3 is TGTGCCAGCACCCTGCGGGAGGTGGTATATGAGCAGTTCTTC.

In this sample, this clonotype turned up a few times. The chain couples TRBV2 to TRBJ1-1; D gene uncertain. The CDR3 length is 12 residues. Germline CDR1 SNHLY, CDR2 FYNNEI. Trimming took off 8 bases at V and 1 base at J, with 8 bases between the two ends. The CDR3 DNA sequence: TGTGCCAGCGCGACAACGAACACTGAAGCTTTCTTT. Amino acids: CASATTNTEAFF.

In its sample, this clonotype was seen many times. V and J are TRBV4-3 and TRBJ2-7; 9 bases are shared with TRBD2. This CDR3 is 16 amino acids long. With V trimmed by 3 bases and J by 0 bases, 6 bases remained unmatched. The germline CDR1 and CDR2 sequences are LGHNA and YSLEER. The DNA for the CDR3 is TGCGCCAGCAGCCAGGAGCTAGCGGGGAGCTCCTACGAGCAGTACTTC. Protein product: CASSQELAGSSYEQYF.

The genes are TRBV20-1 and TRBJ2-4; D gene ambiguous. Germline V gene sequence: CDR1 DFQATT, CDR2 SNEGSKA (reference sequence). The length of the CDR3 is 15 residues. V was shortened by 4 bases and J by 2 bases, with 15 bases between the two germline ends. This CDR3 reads CSANGRFLSKNIQYF. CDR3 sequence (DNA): TGCAGTGCTAACGGGCGGTTTTTGTCCAAAAACATTCAGTACTTC.